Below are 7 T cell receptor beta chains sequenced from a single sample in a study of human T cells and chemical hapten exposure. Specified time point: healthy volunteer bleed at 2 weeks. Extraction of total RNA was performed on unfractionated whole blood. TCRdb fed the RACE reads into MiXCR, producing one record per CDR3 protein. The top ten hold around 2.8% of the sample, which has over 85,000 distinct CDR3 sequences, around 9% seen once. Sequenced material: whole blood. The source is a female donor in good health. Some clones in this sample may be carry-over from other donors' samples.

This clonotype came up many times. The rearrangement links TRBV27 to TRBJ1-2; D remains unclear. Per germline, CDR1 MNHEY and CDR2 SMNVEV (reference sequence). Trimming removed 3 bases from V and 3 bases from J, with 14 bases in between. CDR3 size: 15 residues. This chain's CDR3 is CASSFLSGNYYGYTF. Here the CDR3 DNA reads TGTGCCAGCAGTTTTTTATCCGGGAACTACTATGGCTACACCTTC.

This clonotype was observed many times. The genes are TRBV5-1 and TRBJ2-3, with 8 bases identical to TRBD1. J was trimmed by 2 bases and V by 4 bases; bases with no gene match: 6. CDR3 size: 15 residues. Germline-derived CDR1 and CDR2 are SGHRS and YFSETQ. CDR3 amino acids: CASSAAQGATDTQYF. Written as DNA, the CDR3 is TGCGCCAGCAGCGCGGCGCAGGGGGCCACAGATACGCAGTATTTT.

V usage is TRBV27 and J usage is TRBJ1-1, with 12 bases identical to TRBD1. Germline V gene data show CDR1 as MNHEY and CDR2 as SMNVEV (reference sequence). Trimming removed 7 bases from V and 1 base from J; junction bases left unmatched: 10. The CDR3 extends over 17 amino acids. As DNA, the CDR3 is TGTGCCAGCATACCGGGACAGGGGGCGTGGAGGAACACTGAAGCTTTCTTT. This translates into CASIPGQGAWRNTEAFF.

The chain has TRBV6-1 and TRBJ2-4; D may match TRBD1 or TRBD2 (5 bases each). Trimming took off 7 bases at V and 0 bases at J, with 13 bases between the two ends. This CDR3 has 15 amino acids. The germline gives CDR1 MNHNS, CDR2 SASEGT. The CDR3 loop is CASILTGTAKNIQYF. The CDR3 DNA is TGTGCCAGCATTTTGACCGGGACAGCCAAAAACATTCAGTACTTC.

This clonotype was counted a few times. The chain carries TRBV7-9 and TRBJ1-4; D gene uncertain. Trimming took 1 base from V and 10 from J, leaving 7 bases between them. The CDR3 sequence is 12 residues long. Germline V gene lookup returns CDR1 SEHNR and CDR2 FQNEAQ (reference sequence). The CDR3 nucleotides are TGTGCCAGCAGCTTAGAAACCGGAAAACTGTTTTTT. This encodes CASSLETGKLFF.

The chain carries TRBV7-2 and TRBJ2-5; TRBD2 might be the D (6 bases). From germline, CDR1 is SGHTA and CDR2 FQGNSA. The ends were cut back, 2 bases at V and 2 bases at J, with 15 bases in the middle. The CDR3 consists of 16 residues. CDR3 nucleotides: TGTGCCAGCAGCTTATTGCTTTCGGCGGGACAAGAGACCCAGTACTTC. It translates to CASSLLLSAGQETQYF.

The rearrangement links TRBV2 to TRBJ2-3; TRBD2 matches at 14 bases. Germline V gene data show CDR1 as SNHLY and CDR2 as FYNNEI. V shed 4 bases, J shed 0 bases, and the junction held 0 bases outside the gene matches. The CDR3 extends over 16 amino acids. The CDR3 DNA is TGTGCCAGCAGTGGGACTAGCGGGAGGAGCACAGATACGCAGTATTTT. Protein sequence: CASSGTSGRSTDTQYF.